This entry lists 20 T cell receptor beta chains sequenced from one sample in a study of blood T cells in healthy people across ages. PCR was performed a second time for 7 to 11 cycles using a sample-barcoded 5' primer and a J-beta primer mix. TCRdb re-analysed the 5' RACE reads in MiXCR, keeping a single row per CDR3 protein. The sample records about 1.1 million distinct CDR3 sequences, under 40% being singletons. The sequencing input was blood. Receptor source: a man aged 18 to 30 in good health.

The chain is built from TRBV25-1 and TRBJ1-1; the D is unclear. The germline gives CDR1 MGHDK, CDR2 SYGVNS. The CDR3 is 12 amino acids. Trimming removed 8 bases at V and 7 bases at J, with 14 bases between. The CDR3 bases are TGTGCCAGCGAAACAGAAAAGGGTGAAGCTTTCTTT. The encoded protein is CASETEKGEAFF.

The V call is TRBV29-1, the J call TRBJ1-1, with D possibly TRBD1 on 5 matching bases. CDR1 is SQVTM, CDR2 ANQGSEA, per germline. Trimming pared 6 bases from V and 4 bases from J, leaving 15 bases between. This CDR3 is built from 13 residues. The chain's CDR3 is CSVRWGSGTEAFF. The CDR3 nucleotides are TGCAGCGTGCGGTGGGGCAGTGGCACTGAAGCTTTCTTT.

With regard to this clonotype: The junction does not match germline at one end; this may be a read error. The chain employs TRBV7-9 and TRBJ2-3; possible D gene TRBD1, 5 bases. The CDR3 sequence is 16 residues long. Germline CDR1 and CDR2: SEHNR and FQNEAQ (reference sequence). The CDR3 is CASSSATEYNTDTRYF. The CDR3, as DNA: TGTGCCAGCAGCTCCGCGACAGAGTATAACACAGATACGCGGTATTTT.

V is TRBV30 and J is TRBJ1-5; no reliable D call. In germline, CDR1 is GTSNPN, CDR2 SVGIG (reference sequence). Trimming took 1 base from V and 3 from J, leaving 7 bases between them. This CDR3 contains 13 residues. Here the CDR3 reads CAWSDSSNQPQHF. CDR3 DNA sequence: TGTGCCTGGAGTGACAGTTCCAATCAGCCCCAGCATTTT.

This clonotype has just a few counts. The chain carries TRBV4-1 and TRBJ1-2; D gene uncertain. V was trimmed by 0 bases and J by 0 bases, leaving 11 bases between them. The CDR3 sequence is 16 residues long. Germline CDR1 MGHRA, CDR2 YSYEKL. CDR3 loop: CASSQELRKPNYGYTF. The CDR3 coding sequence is TGCGCCAGCAGCCAAGAACTTCGGAAACCTAACTATGGCTACACCTTC.

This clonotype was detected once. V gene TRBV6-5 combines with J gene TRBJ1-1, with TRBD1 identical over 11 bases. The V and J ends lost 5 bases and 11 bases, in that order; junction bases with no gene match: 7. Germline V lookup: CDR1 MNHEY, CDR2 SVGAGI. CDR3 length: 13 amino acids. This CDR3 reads CASSPGQGATAFF. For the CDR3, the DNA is TGTGCCAGCAGTCCCGGACAGGGGGCCACGGCTTTCTTT.

CDR3 residues: CASRPRLANEKLFF. The CDR3 coding sequence is TGTGCCAGCAGGCCCCGGCTGGCGAATGAAAAACTGTTTTTT. The chain joins TRBV28 to TRBJ1-4; D not resolved. The CDR3 is made up of 14 amino acids. V lost 6 bases and J lost 5, with 13 bases in between. Germline loops: CDR1 MDHEN, CDR2 SYDVKM.

For the CDR3, the DNA is TGTGCCAGCAGCAGAGGCAGGGTCGAAAAACTGTTTTTT. Translated: CASSRGRVEKLFF. The V and J genes are TRBV6-5 and TRBJ1-4; D might be TRBD1 (5 bases). Germline V gives CDR1 MNHEY, CDR2 SVGAGI. V was clipped by 6 bases and J by 8 bases, with 13 bases between them. The CDR3 contains 13 residues.

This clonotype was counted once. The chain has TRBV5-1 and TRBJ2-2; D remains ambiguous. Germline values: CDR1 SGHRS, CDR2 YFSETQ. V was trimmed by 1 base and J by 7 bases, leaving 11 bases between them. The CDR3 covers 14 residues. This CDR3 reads CASSLYAVGGELFF. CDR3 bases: TGCGCCAGCAGCTTGTATGCGGTCGGCGGGGAGCTGTTTTTT.

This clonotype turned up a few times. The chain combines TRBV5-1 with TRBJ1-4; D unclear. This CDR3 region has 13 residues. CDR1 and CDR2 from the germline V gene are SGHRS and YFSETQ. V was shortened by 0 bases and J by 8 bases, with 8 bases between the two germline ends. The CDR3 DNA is TGCGCCAGCAGCTTGGCCCCACCGGAAAAACTGTTTTTT. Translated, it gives CASSLAPPEKLFF. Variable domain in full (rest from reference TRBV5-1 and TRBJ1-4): KAGVTQTPRYLIKTRGQQVTLSCSPISGHRSVSWYQQTPGQGLQFLFEYFSETQRNKGNFPGRFSGRQFSNSRSEMNVSTLELGDSALYLCASSLAPPEKLFFGSGTQLSVL.

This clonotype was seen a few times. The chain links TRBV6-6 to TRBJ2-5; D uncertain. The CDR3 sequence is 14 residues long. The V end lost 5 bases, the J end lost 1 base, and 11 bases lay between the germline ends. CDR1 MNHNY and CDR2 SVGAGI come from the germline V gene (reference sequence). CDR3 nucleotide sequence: TGTGCCAGCAGTAAAAGACGGTTCCAAGAGACCCAGTACTTC. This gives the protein CASSKRRFQETQYF.

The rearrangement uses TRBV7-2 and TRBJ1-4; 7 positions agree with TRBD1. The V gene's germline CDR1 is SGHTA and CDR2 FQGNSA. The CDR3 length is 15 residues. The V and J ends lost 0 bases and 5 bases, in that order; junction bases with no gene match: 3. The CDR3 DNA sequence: TGTGCCAGCAGCTTAGCGACAGGGATCAATGAAAAACTGTTTTTT. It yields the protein CASSLATGINEKLFF.

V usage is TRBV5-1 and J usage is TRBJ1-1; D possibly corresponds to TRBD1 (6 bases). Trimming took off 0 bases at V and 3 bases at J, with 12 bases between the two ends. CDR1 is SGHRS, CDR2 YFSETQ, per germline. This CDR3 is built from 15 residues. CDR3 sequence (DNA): TGCGCCAGCAGCTTGGAGTATGGGGGCCACACTGAAGCTTTCTTT. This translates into CASSLEYGGHTEAFF.

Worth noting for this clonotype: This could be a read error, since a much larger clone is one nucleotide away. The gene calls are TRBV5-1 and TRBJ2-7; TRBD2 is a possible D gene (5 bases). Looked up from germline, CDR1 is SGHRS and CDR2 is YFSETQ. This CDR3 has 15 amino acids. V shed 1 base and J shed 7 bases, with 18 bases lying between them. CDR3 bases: TGCGCCAGCAGCTTGTACCGGACTTCTTTCGATGAGCAGTACTTC. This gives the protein CASSLYRTSFDEQYF.

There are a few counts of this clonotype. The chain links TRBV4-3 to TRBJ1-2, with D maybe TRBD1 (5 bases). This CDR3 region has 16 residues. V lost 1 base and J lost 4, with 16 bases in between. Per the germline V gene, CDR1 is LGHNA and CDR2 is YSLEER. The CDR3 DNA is TGCGCCAGCAGCCAAGCCTGGGACGGTTTCCTCTATGGCTACACCTTC. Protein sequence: CASSQAWDGFLYGYTF.

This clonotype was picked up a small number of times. The CDR3 loop reads CASRPEVLGGYTF. The CDR3 DNA follows: TGTGCCAGCAGGCCAGAGGTCCTTGGGGGCTACACCTTC. The rearrangement uses TRBV7-9 and TRBJ1-2; D is uncertain. The ends were cut back, 6 bases at V and 8 bases at J, with 16 bases in the middle. The germline gives CDR1 SEHNR, CDR2 FQNEAQ (reference sequence). The CDR3 length is 13 residues.

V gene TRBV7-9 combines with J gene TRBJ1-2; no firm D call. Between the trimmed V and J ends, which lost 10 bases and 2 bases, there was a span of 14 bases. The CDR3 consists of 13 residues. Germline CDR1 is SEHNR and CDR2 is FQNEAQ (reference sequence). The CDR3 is CAITVGENYGYTF. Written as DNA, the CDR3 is TGTGCCATCACCGTCGGGGAAAACTATGGCTACACCTTC.

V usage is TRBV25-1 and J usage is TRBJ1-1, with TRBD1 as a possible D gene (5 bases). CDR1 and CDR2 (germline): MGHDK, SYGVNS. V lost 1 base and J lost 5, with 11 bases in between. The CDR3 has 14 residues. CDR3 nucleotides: TGTGCCAGCAGTGAATCGAAAGGGGAGACTGAAGCTTTCTTT. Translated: CASSESKGETEAFF.

This chain's CDR3 is CASSFTGLNQPQHF. The DNA of the CDR3 is TGTGCCAGCAGTTTCACGGGGCTCAATCAGCCCCAGCATTTT. V usage is TRBV12-3 or TRBV12-4 and J usage is TRBJ1-5, with D perhaps TRBD1 (5 bases). This CDR3 region has 14 residues. The V and J ends lost 3 bases and 3 bases respectively, with 9 bases between them.

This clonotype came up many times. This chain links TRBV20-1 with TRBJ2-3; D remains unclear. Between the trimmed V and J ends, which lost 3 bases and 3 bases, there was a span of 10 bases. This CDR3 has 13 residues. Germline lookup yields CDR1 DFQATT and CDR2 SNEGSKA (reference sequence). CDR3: CSARTSNTDTQYF. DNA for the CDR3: TGCAGTGCTAGGACGTCCAATACAGATACGCAGTATTTT.